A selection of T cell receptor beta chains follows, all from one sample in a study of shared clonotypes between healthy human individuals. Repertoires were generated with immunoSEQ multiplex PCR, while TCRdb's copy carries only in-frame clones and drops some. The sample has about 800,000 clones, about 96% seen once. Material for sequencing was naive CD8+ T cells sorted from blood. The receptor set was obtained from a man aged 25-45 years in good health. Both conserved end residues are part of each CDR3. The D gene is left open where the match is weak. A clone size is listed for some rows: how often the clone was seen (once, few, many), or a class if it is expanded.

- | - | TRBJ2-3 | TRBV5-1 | CASSLISSGSTDTQYF | TGCGCCAGCAGCTTGATTAGTAGCGGCAGCACAGATACGCAGTATTTT
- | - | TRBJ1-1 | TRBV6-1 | CASSDRQMNTEAFF | TGTGCCAGCAGTGATAGACAGATGAACACTGAAGCTTTCTTT
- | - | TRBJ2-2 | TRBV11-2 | CASSTPYGKVSRELFF | TGTGCCAGCAGCACTCCTTATGGCAAGGTCTCCCGGGAGCTGTTTTTT
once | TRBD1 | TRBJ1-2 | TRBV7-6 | CASSLDLGQGSYGYTF | TGTGCCAGCAGCTTAGACCTGGGACAGGGCAGCTATGGCTACACCTTC
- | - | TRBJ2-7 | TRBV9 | CASSPEGLGAYEQYF | TGTGCCAGCAGCCCAGAGGGGCTAGGAGCCTACGAGCAGTACTTC
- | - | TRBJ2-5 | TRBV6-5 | CASSSSSSETQYF | TGTGCCAGCAGTTCCTCTAGTTCCGAGACCCAGTACTTC
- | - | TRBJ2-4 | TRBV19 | CASSSDLAKNIQYF | TGTGCCAGTAGTAGCGACTTAGCCAAAAACATTCAGTACTTC
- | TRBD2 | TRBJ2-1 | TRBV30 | CAWVGLAGEQFF | TGTGCCTGGGTGGGACTAGCTGGTGAGCAGTTCTTC
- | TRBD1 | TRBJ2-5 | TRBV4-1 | CASSQRDSYQETQYF | TGCGCCAGCAGCCAACGGGACAGCTACCAAGAGACCCAGTACTTC
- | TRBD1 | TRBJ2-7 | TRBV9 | CASSVGTGAYEQYF | TGTGCCAGCAGCGTAGGGACAGGGGCCTACGAGCAGTACTTC
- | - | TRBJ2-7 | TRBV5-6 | CASSLGVGYEQYF | TGTGCCAGCAGCTTAGGCGTGGGCTACGAGCAGTACTTC
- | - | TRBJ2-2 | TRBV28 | CAIGGAYDGTGELFF | TGTGCCATCGGAGGGGCTTACGACGGCACCGGGGAGCTGTTTTTT
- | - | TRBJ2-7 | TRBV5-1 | CASSPLGPSYEQYF | TGCGCCAGCAGTCCGTTAGGACCCTCCTACGAGCAGTACTTC
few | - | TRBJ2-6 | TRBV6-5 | CASSYTGSGANVLTF | TGTGCCAGCAGTTATACAGGGTCTGGGGCCAACGTCCTGACTTTC
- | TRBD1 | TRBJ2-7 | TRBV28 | CASCLGQLECEQYF | TGTGCCAGCTGCCTGGGACAGTTGGAGTGCGAGCAGTACTTC
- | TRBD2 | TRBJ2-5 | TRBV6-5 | CASSSLAGMDQETQYF | TGTGCCAGCAGTTCCCTAGCGGGGATGGACCAAGAGACCCAGTACTTC
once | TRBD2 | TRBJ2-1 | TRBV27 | CASSSLSGVSYNEQFF | TGTGCCAGCAGTTCCCTCAGCGGGGTCTCCTACAATGAGCAGTTCTTC
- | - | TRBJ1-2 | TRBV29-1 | CGGGREHDGYTF | TGCGGTGGGGGGCGCGAGCATGATGGCTACACCTTC
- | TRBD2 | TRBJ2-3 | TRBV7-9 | CASSMGLAGGPVTDTQYF | TGTGCCAGCAGCATGGGACTAGCGGGAGGGCCCGTCACAGATACGCAGTATTTT
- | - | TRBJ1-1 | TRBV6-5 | CASSYTTGNTEAFF | TGTGCCAGCAGTTATACGACGGGGAACACTGAAGCTTTCTTT
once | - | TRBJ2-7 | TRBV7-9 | CASSLVDSSYEQYF | TGTGCCAGCAGCTTAGTTGATAGCTCCTACGAGCAGTACTTC
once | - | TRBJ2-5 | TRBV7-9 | CASSLLAGPQETQYF | TGTGCCAGCAGCTTATTGGCAGGGCCCCAAGAGACCCAGTACTTC
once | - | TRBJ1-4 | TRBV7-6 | CASSLALGQKEKLFF | TGTGCCAGCAGCTTGGCCCTGGGCCAGAAGGAAAAACTGTTTTTT
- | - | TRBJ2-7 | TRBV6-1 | CASDRWGGNEQYF | TGTGCCAGCGATCGCTGGGGCGGGAACGAGCAGTACTTC
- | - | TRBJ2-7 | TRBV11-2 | CASTTGAWEQYF | TGTGCCAGCACCACCGGTGCTTGGGAGCAGTACTTC
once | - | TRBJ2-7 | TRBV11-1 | CASSNSWGPYEQYF | TGTGCCAGCAGCAACAGTTGGGGGCCCTACGAGCAGTACTTC
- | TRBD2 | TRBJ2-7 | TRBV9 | CASSRGLGSSYEQYF | TGTGCCAGCAGCAGGGGACTAGGTAGCTCCTACGAGCAGTACTTC
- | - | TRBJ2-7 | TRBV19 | CASSFGPFRAGSSYEQYF | TGTGCCAGTAGTTTCGGCCCGTTTCGCGCCGGAAGCTCCTACGAGCAGTACTTC
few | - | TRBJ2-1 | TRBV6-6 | CASSYNEQFF | TGTGCCAGCAGTTACAATGAGCAGTTCTTC
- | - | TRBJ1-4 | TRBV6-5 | CASSYSLGANEKLFF | TGTGCCAGCAGTTACTCCTTGGGGGCTAATGAAAAACTGTTTTTT
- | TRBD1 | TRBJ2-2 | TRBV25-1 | CASSRSQGDTGELFF | TGTGCCAGCAGCCGAAGCCAGGGGGACACCGGGGAGCTGTTTTTT
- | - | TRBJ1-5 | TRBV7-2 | CASSLGGGFSNQPQHF | TGTGCCAGCAGCTTAGGGGGAGGATTTAGCAATCAGCCCCAGCATTTT
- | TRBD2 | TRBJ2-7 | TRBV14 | CASSQLAGGHTYEQYF | TGTGCCAGCAGCCAGCTAGCGGGAGGTCACACCTACGAGCAGTACTTC
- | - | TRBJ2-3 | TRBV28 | CASSFLDSGPNPDTQYF | TGTGCCAGCAGTTTTCTCGACTCGGGACCTAACCCAGATACGCAGTATTTT
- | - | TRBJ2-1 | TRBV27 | CASSLSRGNEQFF | TGTGCCAGCAGTTTGTCGAGGGGCAATGAGCAGTTCTTC
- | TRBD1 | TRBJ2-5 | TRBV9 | CASSEQGDPETQYF | TGTGCCAGCAGCGAACAGGGGGATCCGGAGACCCAGTACTTC
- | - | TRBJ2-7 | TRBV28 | CASSHSYEQYF | TGTGCCAGCAGCCACTCCTACGAGCAGTACTTC
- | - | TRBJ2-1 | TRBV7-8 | CASSNLILATYNEQFF | TGTGCCAGCAGCAACCTCATCCTCGCGACCTACAATGAGCAGTTCTTC
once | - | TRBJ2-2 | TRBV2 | CASSEALRGGELFF | TGTGCCAGCAGTGAAGCGCTTAGGGGGGGGGAGCTGTTTTTT
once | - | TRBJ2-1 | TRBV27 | CASSASPGGFNEQFF | TGTGCCAGCAGTGCAAGTCCGGGTGGGTTTAATGAGCAGTTCTTC
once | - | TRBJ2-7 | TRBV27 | CASSLEQGYEQYF | TGTGCCAGCAGTTTGGAACAGGGCTACGAGCAGTACTTC
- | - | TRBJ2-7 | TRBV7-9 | CASSYRPYEQYF | TGTGCCAGCAGCTACCGGCCCTACGAGCAGTACTTC
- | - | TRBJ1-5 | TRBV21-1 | CASSNNSRDRNQPQHF | TGTGCCAGCAGCAACAACTCCCGGGACAGAAATCAGCCCCAGCATTTT
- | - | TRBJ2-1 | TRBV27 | CASSPLGGYNEQFF | TGTGCCAGCAGCCCTTTGGGAGGTTACAATGAGCAGTTCTTC
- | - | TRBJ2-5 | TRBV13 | CASSSLAQRDQETQYF | TGTGCCAGCAGCTCACTAGCACAGAGGGACCAAGAGACCCAGTACTTC
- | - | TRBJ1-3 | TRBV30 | CAWSVGSGNTIYF | TGTGCCTGGAGTGTAGGTTCAGGAAACACCATATATTTT
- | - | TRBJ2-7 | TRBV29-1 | CSVVVRGYEQYF | TGCAGCGTTGTGGTCAGGGGTTACGAGCAGTACTTC
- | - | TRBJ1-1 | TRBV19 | CASSTPWENTEAFF | TGTGCCAGTAGTACGCCCTGGGAGAACACTGAAGCTTTCTTT
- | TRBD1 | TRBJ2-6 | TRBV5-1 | CASSLTGQGVGANVLTF | TGCGCCAGCAGCTTAACGGGACAGGGGGTTGGGGCCAACGTCCTGACTTTC
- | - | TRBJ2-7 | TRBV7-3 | CASSFSPGYEQYF | TGTGCCAGCAGCTTTAGTCCGGGTTACGAGCAGTACTTC
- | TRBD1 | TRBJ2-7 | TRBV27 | CASSVRDRANEQYF | TGTGCCAGCAGTGTCCGGGACAGGGCCAACGAGCAGTACTTC
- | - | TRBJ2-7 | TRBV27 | CASSLGHTYEQYF | TGTGCCAGCAGTTTGGGACATACCTACGAGCAGTACTTC
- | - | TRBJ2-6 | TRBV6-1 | CASSDMTNVLTF | TGTGCCAGCAGTGACATGACCAACGTCCTGACTTTC
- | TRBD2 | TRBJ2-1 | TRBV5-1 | CASSLGTSGRSDEQFF | TGCGCCAGCAGCTTGGGAACTAGCGGGAGAAGCGATGAGCAGTTCTTC
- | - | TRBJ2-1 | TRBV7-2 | CASSLRAQGLNEQFF | TGTGCCAGCAGCTTACGAGCACAGGGTCTCAATGAGCAGTTCTTC
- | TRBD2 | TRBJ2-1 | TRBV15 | CATSRVRGVNNEQFF | TGTGCCACCAGCAGAGTGCGGGGGGTAAACAATGAGCAGTTCTTC